The clone carrying this TCR beta chain occurred a few times. A primer matching the constant region was used to make TCR beta cDNA from approximately 0.55 ug of total RNA. Slightly modified ARM-PCR served as the procedure for the TCR beta libraries. These libraries came from three rounds of nested multiplex PCR. TRBV1-TRBV30 forward primers and a C-beta reverse primer were used in the first two PCR rounds, which each ran for about 10 cycles. TCRdb independently ran MiXCR on the multiplex PCR reads; one entry per CDR3 protein. The data hold about 180,000 distinct CDR3 sequences, with about 55% observed a single time. The J segment lost 8 bases and the V segment lost 0 bases, leaving 4 bases of the junction unmatched. This CDR3 region has 14 residues. Germline V gives CDR1 SGHRS, CDR2 YFSETQ. The data are from a study of tumor-infiltrating lymphocytes in primary liver carcinoma. Study information: Subjects presented with primary liver carcinoma managed by surgical resection. Productive TCRbeta read counts per sample ran from roughly 3.6 to 7.5 million and were similar across tissue types.

For blood RNA, unsorted whole blood served as the source, and germline DNA was extracted too. The sample consisted of peripheral blood. V gene TRBV5-1 combines with J gene TRBJ2-1; 8 nucleotides agree with TRBD1. This clonotype was sampled from a man aged 35-49 years with primary liver carcinoma and hepatitis B virus infection. CDR3 amino acids: CASSLGTGLDEQFF. Written as DNA, the CDR3 is TGCGCCAGCAGCTTGGGGACAGGGTTGGATGAGCAGTTCTTC.